These T cell receptor beta chains were read from a single sample in a study of T-cell reconstitution after alpha-beta-depleted transplantation in children. MiXCR was run by TCRdb on the PCR reads, yielding one entry per CDR3 protein. The sample carries 250,000 to 300,000 distinct CDR3 sequences, over 9.5% recorded once. Sequencing used PBMCs, obtained before TCRalphabeta/CD19-depleted stem cell transplant. The source of these receptors is a boy younger than two with acute myeloid leukemia, due to receive a stem cell transplant. The CDR3 runs from the conserved cysteine through the conserved F or W. A D gene is named only where the DNA matches it firmly. Clone size appears in some rows only: once, few, many, or a class for an expanded clone.

length	size	D	V	J	DNA	CDR3
15	many	NA	TRBV5-1	TRBJ2-7	TGCGCCAGCAGCCCCGGTCTGGATTTTTTCTACGAGCAGTACTTC	CASSPGLDFFYEQYF
15	few	TRBD1	TRBV12-3/TRBV12-4	TRBJ2-2	TGTGCCAGCAGTCCTGGGACAGGGAGCACCGGGGAGCTGTTTTTT	CASSPGTGSTGELFF
16	few	NA	TRBV7-9	TRBJ2-3	TGTGCCAGCAGCTTTTCCAGGCAAAGAGGCACAGATACGCAGTATTTT	CASSFSRQRGTDTQYF
19	many	NA	TRBV7-8	TRBJ2-1	TGTGCCAGCAGCTTAATCCAAGGGGGGCGGTCGAGCTCCTACAATGAGCAGTTCTTC	CASSLIQGGRSSSYNEQFF
17	NA	TRBD2	TRBV20-1	TRBJ2-3	TGCAGTGCTCCCCGGCTAGCGGGAGTGCCTTTGGCAGATACGCAGTATTTT	CSAPRLAGVPLADTQYF
14	many	TRBD2	TRBV30	TRBJ2-1	TGTGCCTGGAGTGTACACGGGGGGGCAAGGGAGCAGTTCTTC	CAWSVHGGAREQFF
15	many	TRBD1	TRBV28	TRBJ1-6	TGTGCCAGCAGGAGTACGACAGGGGCTAATTCACCCCTCCACTTT	CASRSTTGANSPLHF
12	many	TRBD1	TRBV29-1	TRBJ2-5	TGCAGCGTTGGAGACAGGGGTGAGACCCAGTACTTC	CSVGDRGETQYF
13	many	NA	TRBV7-2	TRBJ2-7	TGTGCCAGCAGCTCACGGTCTGACTACGAGCAGTACTTC	CASSSRSDYEQYF
15	many	NA	TRBV12-3/TRBV12-4	TRBJ2-3	TGTGCCAGCAGCCGAATAGTAGCTGGGGCAGATACGCAGTATTTT	CASSRIVAGADTQYF
16	NA	NA	TRBV20-1	TRBJ1-3	TGCAGTGCTAGAGATAGAGAAGGGCGGTCTGTAAACACCATATATTTT	CSARDREGRSVNTIYF
14	many	NA	TRBV10-3	TRBJ1-1	TGTGCCATCAGTAGGGAGTGGGGTAACACTGAAGCTTTCTTT	CAISREWGNTEAFF
14	few	NA	TRBV18	TRBJ2-7	TGTGCCAGCTCACTATCAACAGGGAACTACGAGCAGTACTTC	CASSLSTGNYEQYF
15	NA	NA	TRBV7-2	TRBJ2-7	TGTGCCAGCAGCTTATCGGCTAGCACTCCCTACGAGCAGTACTTC	CASSLSASTPYEQYF
18	many	NA	TRBV14	TRBJ2-3	TGTGCCAGCAGCCAAAGACTTTTAGGTTATATTAGCACAGATACGCAGTATTTT	CASSQRLLGYISTDTQYF
15	few	NA	TRBV14	TRBJ2-5	TGTGCCAGCAGCCAGCAGGCCTTCCCCCAAGAGACCCAGTACTTC	CASSQQAFPQETQYF
14	few	TRBD2	TRBV10-3	TRBJ2-1	TGTGCCATCGGGCTGACTAGCGGGTACAATGAGCAGTTCTTC	CAIGLTSGYNEQFF
13	NA	NA	TRBV12-3/TRBV12-4	TRBJ1-3	TGTGCCAGCAGTTTCGAATCTAGAAACACCATATATTTT	CASSFESRNTIYF
15	many	TRBD1	TRBV28	TRBJ1-2	TGTGCCAGCAGTTCGGCTGTGGGACAGGGGAATGGCTACACCTTC	CASSSAVGQGNGYTF
17	many	TRBD2	TRBV28	TRBJ2-3	TGTGCCAGCAGTTGGGGTACAACTAGCGCTGACACAGATACGCAGTATTTT	CASSWGTTSADTDTQYF
15	many	TRBD1	TRBV28	TRBJ2-5	TGTGCCAGCAGTTCCCGGGACAGGGGGCTGGAGACCCAGTACTTC	CASSSRDRGLETQYF
16	many	NA	TRBV5-1	TRBJ2-5	TGCGCCAGCAGCTTGGCCCACGCAGGGAATGGAGAGACCCAGTACTTC	CASSLAHAGNGETQYF
13	many	NA	TRBV29-1	TRBJ2-5	TGCAGCGTTTCCCAAGGAGGGTGGGAGACCCAGTACTTC	CSVSQGGWETQYF
13	many	NA	TRBV2	TRBJ1-1	TGTGCCAGCAGTGGGTGGGTGGGCACTGAAGCTTTCTTT	CASSGWVGTEAFF
13	many	NA	TRBV20-1	TRBJ2-2	TGCAGTGCTAGGTCGAGGAACACCGGGGAGCTGTTTTTT	CSARSRNTGELFF
12	few	NA	TRBV28	TRBJ1-5	TGTGCCAGCAGGATTATGAATCAGCCCCAGCATTTT	CASRIMNQPQHF
17	many	TRBD1	TRBV6-1	TRBJ1-5	TGTGCCAGCAATCCGGGACAGGGGTGGTCGAGCAATCAGCCCCAGCATTTT	CASNPGQGWSSNQPQHF
13	NA	NA	TRBV20-1	TRBJ2-3	TGCAGTGCCCCGCCGAGGGGAGTAGATACGCAGTATTTT	CSAPPRGVDTQYF
14	few	NA	TRBV7-9	TRBJ2-7	TGTGCCAGCAGCTTACCTATAGGGTCCTACGAGCAGTACTTC	CASSLPIGSYEQYF
14	many	NA	TRBV12-3/TRBV12-4	TRBJ2-7	TGTGCCAGCAGTTTAGCCTCAGGGTACTACGAGCAGTACTTC	CASSLASGYYEQYF
16	many	NA	TRBV6-5	TRBJ1-4	TGTGCCAGCAGTTACTCGTTGGGCCAGCCTAATGAAAAACTGTTTTTT	CASSYSLGQPNEKLFF
13	few	NA	TRBV20-1	TRBJ1-2	TGCAGTGCTAGAGGGGCTCTGCCGGATGGCTACACCTTC	CSARGALPDGYTF
15	NA	TRBD2	TRBV9	TRBJ2-3	TGTGCCAGCAGCTCGAAGCGGGGGGCCGCAGATACGCAGTATTTT	CASSSKRGAADTQYF
14	NA	NA	TRBV20-1	TRBJ2-7	TGCAGTGCTAGTTGGCCTAGCGCAAACTACGAGCAGTACTTC	CSASWPSANYEQYF
13	NA	NA	TRBV12-3/TRBV12-4	TRBJ2-1	TGTGCCAGCAGTTTACAGGATTACAATGAGCAGTTCTTC	CASSLQDYNEQFF
13	many	NA	TRBV25-1	TRBJ1-5	TGTGCCAGCAGTGACGAGGGATCCCAGCCCCAGCATTTT	CASSDEGSQPQHF
14	NA	NA	TRBV18	TRBJ2-7	TGTGCCAGCTCACCCAGGGTTCTCTCCTACGAGCAGTACTTC	CASSPRVLSYEQYF
15	NA	NA	TRBV28	TRBJ1-2	TGTGCCAGCAGCACCCGGGGAGGTTCGAGCTATGGCTACACCTTC	CASSTRGGSSYGYTF
15	NA	NA	TRBV20-1	TRBJ1-2	TGCAGTGCTAGAGAGGGATCGAGCGCTAACTATGGCTACTCCTTC	CSAREGSSANYGYSF
13	NA	TRBD1	TRBV7-9	TRBJ1-1	TGTGCCAGCAGCGACAGGGAAAACGCTGAAGCTTTCTTT	CASSDRENAEAFF
13	few	NA	TRBV20-1	TRBJ2-3	TGCAGTGCCCTAAGTCGGCTGTCAGATACGCAGTATTTT	CSALSRLSDTQYF
14	NA	NA	TRBV4-1	TRBJ1-6	TGCGCCAGCAGCCAAGGGAGGTTGGATTCACCCCTCCACTTT	CASSQGRLDSPLHF
15	many	NA	TRBV5-1	TRBJ2-5	TGCGCCAGCAGCTTAAGGGGGGCATGGCAAGAGACCCAGTACTTC	CASSLRGAWQETQYF
15	many	NA	TRBV7-2	TRBJ2-1	TGTGCCAGCAGCTTAGCCGGGGGGCCTGAGTATGAGCAGTTCTTC	CASSLAGGPEYEQFF
16	many	NA	TRBV7-9	TRBJ1-2	TGTGCCAGCAGCTTAGGAAGGTCCAAAGACGCTTATGGCTACACCTTC	CASSLGRSKDAYGYTF
15	many	TRBD2	TRBV12-3/TRBV12-4	TRBJ2-3	TGTGCCAGCAGTTTGATAGCGGGATTTCAGGGTACGCAGTATTTT	CASSLIAGFQGTQYF
16	few	TRBD2	TRBV13	TRBJ2-7	TGTGCCAGCAGCACCGGGACTAGCGGGGGGGACTACGAGCAGTACTTC	CASSTGTSGGDYEQYF
15	many	NA	TRBV6-1	TRBJ2-5	TGTGCCAGCAGTCCCCTGGGGGGGGCGGGAGAGACCCAGTACTTC	CASSPLGGAGETQYF
16	many	TRBD1	TRBV9	TRBJ2-3	TGTGCCAGCAGCGTCGTCCCGGGGACAGCCAGAGATACGCAGTATTTT	CASSVVPGTARDTQYF
15	many	TRBD1	TRBV14	TRBJ2-7	TGTGCCAGCAGCCAAGTCAGGGGGAGCTCCTACGAGCAGTACTTC	CASSQVRGSSYEQYF